Shown below are 16 T cell receptor beta chains from a single sample sequenced in a study of blood T cell repertoires in COVID-19 (TCRdb year 2020). The protocol used for the library was the immunoSEQ multiplex PCR assay. TCRdb provides this immuneACCESS table in a form limited to in-frame rearrangements. Some clones are lacking; in checked studies, under half of them reflect an unresolved V gene, and why the rest are absent is not known. The table for this sample lists some 300,000 clones; around 92% of them were counted only once. Together, the top ten hold 2.5% to 3.5% of the sample. Sequencing was done on a sample of PBMCs or T cells enriched from blood (not recorded which). These receptors were collected from a woman aged 45-65 years who had been exposed to COVID-19.

This chain connects TRBV3-1 (or the pseudogene TRBV3-2) to TRBJ1-1; D may be TRBD1 (5 bases). V gave up 4 bases and J gave up 8 bases, with 17 bases separating them. Germline V gene data show CDR1 as LGHDT and CDR2 as YNNKEL (reference sequence). The CDR3 runs to 14 residues. For the CDR3, the DNA is TGTGCCAGCAGCCGCGCGACGCTCCAGGGCGAAGCTTTCTTT. Translation: CASSRATLQGEAFF.

V usage is TRBV29-1 and J usage is TRBJ2-2; 8 nucleotides match TRBD1. Per germline, CDR1 SQVTM and CDR2 ANQGSEA. V trimming: 5 bases; J trimming: 1 base; junction bases outside the gene matches: 3. The CDR3 consists of 14 residues. In DNA form, the CDR3 reads TGCAGCGTTTTTGGACAGGGGAACACCGGGGAGCTGTTTTTT. It translates to CSVFGQGNTGELFF.

The gene calls are TRBV2 and TRBJ1-5, with TRBD1 as a possible D gene (6 bases). In germline, CDR1 is SNHLY, CDR2 FYNNEI. The CDR3 totals 15 residues. V lost 5 bases, J lost 4 bases, and 15 bases lay in between. The CDR3 is CASSPQGLGNQPQHF. The CDR3, as DNA: TGTGCCAGCAGTCCACAGGGTTTGGGGAATCAGCCCCAGCATTTT.

V usage is TRBV2 and J usage is TRBJ2-3; 8 bases agree with TRBD2. With 6 bases clipped from V and 6 bases from J, the junction kept 11 bases outside the gene matches. This CDR3 has 15 residues. CDR1 is SNHLY, CDR2 FYNNEI, per germline. CDR3 loop: CASSERAGGADTQYF. The CDR3, as DNA: TGTGCCAGCAGCGAACGGGCGGGGGGAGCGGATACGCAGTATTTT.

The DNA for the CDR3 is TGTGCCAGTGGGGGGGGTCCAAGCTCCTACGAGCAGTACTTC. This encodes CASGGGPSSYEQYF. The chain recombines TRBV19 with TRBJ2-7; the match to TRBD2 covers 7 bases. Germline CDR1 LNHDA, CDR2 SQIVND (reference sequence). This CDR3 spans 14 amino acids. With V trimmed by 8 bases and J by 0 bases, 7 bases remained unmatched.

With regard to this clone: Since a much larger clone is just one base distant, this may be a read error. Other DNA sequences in this specimen translate into the identical CDR3. The chain carries TRBV19 and TRBJ2-3; 8 bases are shared with TRBD2. With V trimmed by 6 bases and J by 5 bases, 16 bases remained unmatched. The CDR3 sequence is 17 residues long. Germline values: CDR1 LNHDA, CDR2 SQIVND (reference sequence). CDR3 DNA sequence: TGTGCCAGTAGCCCAATACGGGCGGGGGGCCGGGAAGATACGCAGTATTTT. It is translated as CASSPIRAGGREDTQYF.

The DNA of the CDR3 is TGCGCCAGCAGCTTCCAGGGGGTGTCGAACACTGAAGCTTTCTTT. Its translation is CASSFQGVSNTEAFF. This chain joins TRBV5-1 and TRBJ1-1; 7 bases are a match to TRBD1. This CDR3 is 15 amino acids long. Germline trimming cut 2 bases from V and 1 base from J; bases unmatched to any gene: 5. Germline CDR1 reads SGHRS; CDR2 reads YFSETQ.

This chain joins TRBV29-1 and TRBJ2-7, with 7 bases that match TRBD1. This CDR3 is 13 amino acids long. The V and J ends lost 7 bases and 5 bases, in that order; junction bases with no gene match: 11. The V gene's germline CDR1 is SQVTM and CDR2 ANQGSEA. The CDR3 nucleotides are TGCAGCGCTACTCGGACAGGATACAACGAGCAGTACTTC. Translated: CSATRTGYNEQYF.

The chain uses TRBV28 and TRBJ2-7; 9 nucleotides line up with TRBD1. V was clipped by 3 bases and J by 3 bases; unmatched bases: 3. Germline assignment: CDR1 MDHEN and CDR2 SYDVKM. This CDR3 is built from 14 residues. Here the CDR3 DNA reads TGTGCCAGCAGTTTCGGGGACAGGGACTACGAGCAGTACTTC. It encodes CASSFGDRDYEQYF.

The CDR3 sequence: CASSATGTASEKLFF. As DNA, the CDR3 is TGTGCCAGCAGTGCAACCGGGACAGCCTCTGAAAAACTGTTTTTT. The chain carries TRBV28 and TRBJ1-4; 7 nucleotides agree with TRBD1. CDR1 and CDR2 (germline): MDHEN, SYDVKM. This CDR3 is 15 amino acids long. The ends lost 5 bases at V and 7 bases at J; junction bases unmatched: 10.

The chain joins TRBV5-1 to TRBJ1-4, with D possibly TRBD1 on 5 matching bases. CDR1 is SGHRS and CDR2 is YFSETQ in the germline V gene. This CDR3 has 16 residues. The V end was cut by 0 bases, the J end by 0 bases, with 9 bases between. DNA for the CDR3: TGCGCCAGCAGCTTGGGAGCGGGGCCAACTAATGAAAAACTGTTTTTT. As protein: CASSLGAGPTNEKLFF.

V and J are TRBV12-3 or TRBV12-4 and TRBJ1-2; 7 bases map to TRBD1. The V segment lost 6 bases and the J segment 4 bases; nucleotides outside the gene matches: 2. This CDR3 is 12 amino acids long. The chain's CDR3 is CASRGGLYGYTF. Written as DNA, the CDR3 is TGTGCCAGCAGAGGGGGCCTCTATGGCTACACCTTC.

This chain connects TRBV11-2 to TRBJ2-5; 8 nucleotides align to TRBD2. Germline assignment: CDR1 SGHAT and CDR2 FQNNGV. The ends lost 5 bases at V and 5 bases at J; junction bases unmatched: 7. CDR3 size: 14 residues. The chain's CDR3 is CASSRGGVQETQYF. In nucleotides, the CDR3 is TGTGCCAGCAGCCGGGGGGGGGTTCAGGAGACCCAGTACTTC.

The V call is TRBV6-6, the J call TRBJ1-1; TRBD1 matches 7 bases. The V gene end was trimmed by 11 bases and the J gene end by 1 base; junction bases not matched to a gene: 4. The CDR3 sequence is 12 residues long. Germline V lookup: CDR1 MNHNY, CDR2 SVGAGI (reference sequence). The CDR3 loop reads CAGRQGNTEAFF. Here the CDR3 DNA reads TGTGCCGGTAGACAGGGGAACACTGAAGCTTTCTTT.

The chain employs TRBV5-5 and TRBJ2-3; 7 positions match TRBD1. Per germline, CDR1 SGHKS and CDR2 YYEKEE (reference sequence). This CDR3 has 16 amino acids. The ends lost 0 bases at V and 2 bases at J; junction bases unmatched: 6. CDR3 sequence reads: CASSLGGTDATDTQYF. The CDR3 DNA sequence: TGTGCCAGCAGCTTGGGGGGGACAGACGCCACAGATACGCAGTATTTT. The entire variable domain, with the rest obtained from reference TRBV5-5 and TRBJ2-3, is as follows: DAGVTQSPTHLIKTRGQQVTLRCSPISGHKSVSWYQQVLGQGPQFIFQYYEKEERGRGNFPDRFSARQFPNYSSELNVNALLLGDSALYLCASSLGGTDATDTQYFGPGTRLTVL.

CDR3 sequence (DNA): TGTGCCAGCAGCCTGACACAGCCCACCGGGGAGCTGTTTTTT. The encoded protein is CASSLTQPTGELFF. This chain joins TRBV7-2 and TRBJ2-2; D gene ambiguous. The CDR3 has 14 amino acids. Germline-derived CDR1 and CDR2 are SGHTA and FQGNSA. Trimming left V 5 bases short and J 4 bases short, with 11 bases between. The whole variable domain, filled in from reference TRBV7-2 and TRBJ2-2, reads GAGVSQSPSNKVTEKGKDVELRCDPISGHTALYWYRQSLGQGLEFLIYFQGNSAPDKSGLPSDRFSAERTGGSVSTLTIQRTQQEDSAVYLCASSLTQPTGELFFGEGSRLTVL.